This T cell receptor (beta chain) was identified during a study of blood T cell repertoires in COVID-19. Study-level information: The United States, Italy and Spain provided the acute and convalescent COVID-19 samples. PBMCs, B-cell-depleted T cells, or T cells provided the cDNA or gDNA that made up the material.

V was shortened by 4 bases and J by 1 base, with 14 bases between the two germline ends. Germline CDR1 is SGDLS and CDR2 is YYNGEE. CDR3 length: 16 amino acids. Authors' data handling: Quantification of nucleated cells was approximated via reference gene primer amplification. Measured with immunoSEQ multiplex PCR; TCRdb has only the in-frame clones, and not every one. The DNA was the basis for D and trimming; V, J and clone size are from that table. The table records 150,000 to 160,000 clones, about 79% of them present only once. The chain combines TRBV9 with TRBJ2-2, with a possible D match to TRBD2 (6 bases). What was sequenced was peripheral blood. The sequence was obtained from a woman aged 55-69 years with acute or convalescent COVID-19. The CDR3: CASSFGSGLNTGELFF. The CDR3 nucleotides are TGTGCCAGCAGCTTTGGTAGCGGCTTGAACACCGGGGAGCTGTTTTTT.